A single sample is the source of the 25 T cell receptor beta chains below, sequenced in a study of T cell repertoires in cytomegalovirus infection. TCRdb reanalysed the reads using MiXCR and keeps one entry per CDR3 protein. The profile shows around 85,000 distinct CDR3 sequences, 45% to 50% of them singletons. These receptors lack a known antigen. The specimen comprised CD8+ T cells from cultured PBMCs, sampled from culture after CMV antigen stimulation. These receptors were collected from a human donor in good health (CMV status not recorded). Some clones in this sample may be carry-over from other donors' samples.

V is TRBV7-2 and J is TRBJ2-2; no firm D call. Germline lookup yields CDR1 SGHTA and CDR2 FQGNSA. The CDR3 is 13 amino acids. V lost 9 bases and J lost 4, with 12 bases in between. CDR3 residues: CASTISLTGELFF. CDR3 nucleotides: TGTGCCAGTACAATCAGCCTCACCGGGGAGCTGTTTTTT.

The CDR3 reads CSVEDFSREGDDEQFF. Written as DNA, the CDR3 is TGCAGCGTTGAAGATTTCTCGCGGGAGGGGGACGATGAGCAGTTCTTC. V and J are TRBV29-1 and TRBJ2-1; 9 nucleotides align to TRBD2. Per germline, CDR1 SQVTM and CDR2 ANQGSEA. Trimming cost V 0 bases and J 8 bases; bases outside gene matches: 11. The CDR3 spans 16 residues.

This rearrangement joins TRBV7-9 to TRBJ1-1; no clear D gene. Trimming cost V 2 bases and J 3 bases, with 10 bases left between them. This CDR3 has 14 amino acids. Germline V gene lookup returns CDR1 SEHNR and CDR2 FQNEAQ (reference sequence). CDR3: CASSLYGKDTEAFF. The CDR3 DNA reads TGTGCCAGCAGCTTATATGGGAAGGACACTGAAGCTTTCTTT.

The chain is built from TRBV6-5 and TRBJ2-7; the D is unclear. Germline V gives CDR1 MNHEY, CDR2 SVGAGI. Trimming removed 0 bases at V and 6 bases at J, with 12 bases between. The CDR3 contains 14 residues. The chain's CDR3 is CASSYSNSFVEQYF. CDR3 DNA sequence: TGTGCCAGCAGTTACTCGAACAGTTTCGTCGAGCAGTACTTC.

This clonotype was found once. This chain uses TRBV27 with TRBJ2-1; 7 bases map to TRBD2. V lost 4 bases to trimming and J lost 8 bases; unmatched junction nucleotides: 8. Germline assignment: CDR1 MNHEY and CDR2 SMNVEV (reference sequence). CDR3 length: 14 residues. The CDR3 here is CASSSPGLGDEQFF. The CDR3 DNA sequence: TGTGCCAGCAGTTCCCCCGGACTAGGGGATGAGCAGTTCTTC.

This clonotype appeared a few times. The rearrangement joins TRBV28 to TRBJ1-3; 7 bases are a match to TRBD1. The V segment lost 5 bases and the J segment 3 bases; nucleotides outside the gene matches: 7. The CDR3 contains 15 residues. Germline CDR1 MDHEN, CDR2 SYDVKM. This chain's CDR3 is CASSPTGAGGNTIYF. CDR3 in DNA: TGTGCCAGCAGTCCCACAGGGGCGGGTGGAAACACCATATATTTT.

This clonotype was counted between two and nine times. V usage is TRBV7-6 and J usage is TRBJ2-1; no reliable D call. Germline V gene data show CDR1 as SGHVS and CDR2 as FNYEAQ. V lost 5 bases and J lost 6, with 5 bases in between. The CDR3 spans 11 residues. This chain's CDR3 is CASSAANEQFF. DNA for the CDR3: TGTGCCAGCAGCGCAGCCAATGAGCAGTTCTTC. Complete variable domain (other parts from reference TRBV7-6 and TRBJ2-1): GAGVSQSPRYKVTKRGQDVALRCDPISGHVSLYWYRQALGQGPEFLTYFNYEAQQDKSGLPNDRFSAERPEGSISTLTIQRTEQRDSAMYRCASSAANEQFFGPGTRLTVL.

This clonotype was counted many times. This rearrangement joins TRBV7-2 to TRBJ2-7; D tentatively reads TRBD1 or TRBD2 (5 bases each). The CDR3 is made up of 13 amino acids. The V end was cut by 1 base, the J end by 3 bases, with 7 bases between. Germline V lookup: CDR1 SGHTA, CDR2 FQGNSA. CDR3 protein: CASSLGGNYEQYF. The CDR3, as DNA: TGTGCCAGCAGCTTAGGGGGGAACTACGAGCAGTACTTC. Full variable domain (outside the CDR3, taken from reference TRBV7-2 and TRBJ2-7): GAGVSQSPSNKVTEKGKDVELRCDPISGHTALYWYRQSLGQGLEFLIYFQGNSAPDKSGLPSDRFSAERTGGSVSTLTIQRTQQEDSAVYLCASSLGGNYEQYFGPGTRLTVT.

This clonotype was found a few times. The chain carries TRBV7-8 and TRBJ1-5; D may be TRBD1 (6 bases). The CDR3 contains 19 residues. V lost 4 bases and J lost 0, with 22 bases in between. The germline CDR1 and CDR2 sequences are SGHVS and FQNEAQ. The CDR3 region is CASSSTLGGNRDSNQPQHF. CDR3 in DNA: TGTGCCAGCAGCTCAACCCTAGGGGGGAACAGGGATAGCAATCAGCCCCAGCATTTT.

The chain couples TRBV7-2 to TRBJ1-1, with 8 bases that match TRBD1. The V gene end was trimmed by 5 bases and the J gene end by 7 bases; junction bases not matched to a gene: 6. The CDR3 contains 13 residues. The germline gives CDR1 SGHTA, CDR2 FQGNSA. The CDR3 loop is CASSKDRVSEAFF. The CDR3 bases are TGTGCCAGCAGCAAGGACAGGGTGAGTGAAGCTTTCTTT.

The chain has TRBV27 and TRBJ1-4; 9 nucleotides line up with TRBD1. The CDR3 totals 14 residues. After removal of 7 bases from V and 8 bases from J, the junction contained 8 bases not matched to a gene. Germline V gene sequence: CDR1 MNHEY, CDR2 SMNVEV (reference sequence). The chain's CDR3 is CASTQTGGDEKLFF. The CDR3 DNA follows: TGTGCCAGCACCCAAACAGGGGGCGACGAAAAACTGTTTTTT. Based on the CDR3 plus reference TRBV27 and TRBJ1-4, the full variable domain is EAQVTQNPRYLITVTGKKLTVTCSQNMNHEYMSWYRQDPGLGLRQIYYSMNVEVTDKGDVPEGYKVSRKEKRNFPLILESPSPNQTSLYFCASTQTGGDEKLFFGSGTQLSVL.

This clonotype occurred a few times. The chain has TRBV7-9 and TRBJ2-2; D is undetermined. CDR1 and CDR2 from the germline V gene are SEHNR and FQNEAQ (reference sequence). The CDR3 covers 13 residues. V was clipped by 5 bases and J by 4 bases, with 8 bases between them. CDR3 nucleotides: TGTGCCAGCAGCGGACCCGGCACCGGGGAGCTGTTTTTT. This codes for CASSGPGTGELFF.

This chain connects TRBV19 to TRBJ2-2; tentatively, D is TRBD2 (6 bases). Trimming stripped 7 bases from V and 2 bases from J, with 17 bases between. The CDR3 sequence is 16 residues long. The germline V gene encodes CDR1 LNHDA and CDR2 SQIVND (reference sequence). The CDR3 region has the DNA TGTGCCAGTAAGACTCCGGGACTGGTAAACACCGGGGAGCTGTTTTTT. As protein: CASKTPGLVNTGELFF. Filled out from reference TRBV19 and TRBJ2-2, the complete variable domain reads DGGITQSPKYLFRKEGQNVTLSCEQNLNHDAMYWYRQDPGQGLRLIYYSQIVNDFQKGDIAEGYSVSREKKESFPLTVTSAQKNPTAFYLCASKTPGLVNTGELFFGEGSRLTVL.

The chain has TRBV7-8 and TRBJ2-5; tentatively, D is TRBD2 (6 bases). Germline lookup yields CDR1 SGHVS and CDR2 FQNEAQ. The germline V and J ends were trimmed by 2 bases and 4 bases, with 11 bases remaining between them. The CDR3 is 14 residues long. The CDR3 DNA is TGTGCCAGCAGCTTACGGGACTTGCGAGAGACCCAGTACTTC. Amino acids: CASSLRDLRETQYF.

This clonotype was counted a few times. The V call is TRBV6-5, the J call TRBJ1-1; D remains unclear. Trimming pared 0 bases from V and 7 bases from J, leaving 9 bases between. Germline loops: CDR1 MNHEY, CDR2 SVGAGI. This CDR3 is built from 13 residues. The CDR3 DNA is TGTGCCAGCAGTTACTCCTTCGGGAATGAAGCTTTCTTT. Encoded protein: CASSYSFGNEAFF.

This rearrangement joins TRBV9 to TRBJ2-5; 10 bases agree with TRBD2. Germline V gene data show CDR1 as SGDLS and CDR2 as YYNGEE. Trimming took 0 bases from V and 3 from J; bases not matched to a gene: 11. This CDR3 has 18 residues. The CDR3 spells CASSVAGASGGHKETQYF. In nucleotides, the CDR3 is TGTGCCAGCAGCGTAGCTGGGGCTAGCGGGGGCCATAAAGAGACCCAGTACTTC. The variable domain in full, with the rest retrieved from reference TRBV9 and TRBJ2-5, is DSGVTQTPKHLITATGQRVTLRCSPRSGDLSVYWYQQSLDQGLQFLIQYYNGEERAKGNILERFSAQQFPDLHSELNLSSLELGDSALYFCASSVAGASGGHKETQYFGPGTRLLVL.

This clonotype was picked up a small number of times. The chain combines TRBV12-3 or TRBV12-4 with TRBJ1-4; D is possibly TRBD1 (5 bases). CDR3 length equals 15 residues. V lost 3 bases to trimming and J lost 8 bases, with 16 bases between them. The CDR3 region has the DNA TGTGCCAGCAGTTTTTTCTCCGGGGCTTGGGAAAAACTGTTTTTT. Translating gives CASSFFSGAWEKLFF.

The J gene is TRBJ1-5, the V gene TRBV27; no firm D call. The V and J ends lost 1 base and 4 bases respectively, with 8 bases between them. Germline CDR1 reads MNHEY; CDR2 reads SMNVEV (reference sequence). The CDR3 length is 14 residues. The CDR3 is CASSLLGVNQPQHF. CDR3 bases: TGTGCCAGCAGTTTATTGGGCGTTAATCAGCCCCAGCATTTT.

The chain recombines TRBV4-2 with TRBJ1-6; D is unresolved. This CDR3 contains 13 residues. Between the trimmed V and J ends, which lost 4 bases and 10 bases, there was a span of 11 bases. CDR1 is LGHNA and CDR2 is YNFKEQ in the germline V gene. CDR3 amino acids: CASSPRLRSPLHF. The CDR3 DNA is TGTGCCAGCAGCCCCAGGCTACGATCACCCCTCCACTTT.

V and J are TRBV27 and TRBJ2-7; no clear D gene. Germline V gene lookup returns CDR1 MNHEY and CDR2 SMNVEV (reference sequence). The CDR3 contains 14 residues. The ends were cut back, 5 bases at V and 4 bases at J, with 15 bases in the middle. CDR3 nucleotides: TGTGCCAGCAGTCCCACGAACCTGGTGTACGAGCAGTACTTC. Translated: CASSPTNLVYEQYF.

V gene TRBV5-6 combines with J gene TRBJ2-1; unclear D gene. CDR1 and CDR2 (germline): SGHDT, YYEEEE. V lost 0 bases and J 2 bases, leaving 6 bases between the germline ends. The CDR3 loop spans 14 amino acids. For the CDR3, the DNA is TGTGCCAGCAGCTTGGGAGCAACCTACAATGAGCAGTTCTTC. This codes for CASSLGATYNEQFF.

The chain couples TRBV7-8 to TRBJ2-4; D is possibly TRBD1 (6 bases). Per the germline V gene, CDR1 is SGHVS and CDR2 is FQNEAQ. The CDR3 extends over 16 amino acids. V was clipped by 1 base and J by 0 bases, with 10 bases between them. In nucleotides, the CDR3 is TGTGCCAGCAGCTTAGAGGGGGTTCTAGCCAAAAACATTCAGTACTTC. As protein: CASSLEGVLAKNIQYF.

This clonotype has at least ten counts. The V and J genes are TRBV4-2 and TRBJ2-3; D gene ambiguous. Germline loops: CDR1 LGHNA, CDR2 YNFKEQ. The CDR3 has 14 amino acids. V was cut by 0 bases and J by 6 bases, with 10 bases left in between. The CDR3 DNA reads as TGTGCCAGCAGCCAAGATGGCTCGATCGATACGCAGTATTTT. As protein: CASSQDGSIDTQYF.

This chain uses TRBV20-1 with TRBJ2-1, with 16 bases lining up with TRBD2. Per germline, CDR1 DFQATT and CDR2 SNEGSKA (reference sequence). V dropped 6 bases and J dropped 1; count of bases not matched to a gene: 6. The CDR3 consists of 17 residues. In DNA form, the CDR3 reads TGCAGTGCATCGGGACTAGCGGGGGGGAAATCCTACAATGAGCAGTTCTTC. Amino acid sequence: CSASGLAGGKSYNEQFF.

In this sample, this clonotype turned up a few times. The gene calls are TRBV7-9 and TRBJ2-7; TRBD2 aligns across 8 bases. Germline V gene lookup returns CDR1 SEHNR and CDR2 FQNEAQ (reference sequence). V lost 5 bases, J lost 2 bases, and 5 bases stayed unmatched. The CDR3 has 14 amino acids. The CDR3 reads CASSDSGTPYEQYF. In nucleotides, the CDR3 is TGTGCCAGCAGCGATAGCGGGACTCCCTACGAGCAGTACTTC.